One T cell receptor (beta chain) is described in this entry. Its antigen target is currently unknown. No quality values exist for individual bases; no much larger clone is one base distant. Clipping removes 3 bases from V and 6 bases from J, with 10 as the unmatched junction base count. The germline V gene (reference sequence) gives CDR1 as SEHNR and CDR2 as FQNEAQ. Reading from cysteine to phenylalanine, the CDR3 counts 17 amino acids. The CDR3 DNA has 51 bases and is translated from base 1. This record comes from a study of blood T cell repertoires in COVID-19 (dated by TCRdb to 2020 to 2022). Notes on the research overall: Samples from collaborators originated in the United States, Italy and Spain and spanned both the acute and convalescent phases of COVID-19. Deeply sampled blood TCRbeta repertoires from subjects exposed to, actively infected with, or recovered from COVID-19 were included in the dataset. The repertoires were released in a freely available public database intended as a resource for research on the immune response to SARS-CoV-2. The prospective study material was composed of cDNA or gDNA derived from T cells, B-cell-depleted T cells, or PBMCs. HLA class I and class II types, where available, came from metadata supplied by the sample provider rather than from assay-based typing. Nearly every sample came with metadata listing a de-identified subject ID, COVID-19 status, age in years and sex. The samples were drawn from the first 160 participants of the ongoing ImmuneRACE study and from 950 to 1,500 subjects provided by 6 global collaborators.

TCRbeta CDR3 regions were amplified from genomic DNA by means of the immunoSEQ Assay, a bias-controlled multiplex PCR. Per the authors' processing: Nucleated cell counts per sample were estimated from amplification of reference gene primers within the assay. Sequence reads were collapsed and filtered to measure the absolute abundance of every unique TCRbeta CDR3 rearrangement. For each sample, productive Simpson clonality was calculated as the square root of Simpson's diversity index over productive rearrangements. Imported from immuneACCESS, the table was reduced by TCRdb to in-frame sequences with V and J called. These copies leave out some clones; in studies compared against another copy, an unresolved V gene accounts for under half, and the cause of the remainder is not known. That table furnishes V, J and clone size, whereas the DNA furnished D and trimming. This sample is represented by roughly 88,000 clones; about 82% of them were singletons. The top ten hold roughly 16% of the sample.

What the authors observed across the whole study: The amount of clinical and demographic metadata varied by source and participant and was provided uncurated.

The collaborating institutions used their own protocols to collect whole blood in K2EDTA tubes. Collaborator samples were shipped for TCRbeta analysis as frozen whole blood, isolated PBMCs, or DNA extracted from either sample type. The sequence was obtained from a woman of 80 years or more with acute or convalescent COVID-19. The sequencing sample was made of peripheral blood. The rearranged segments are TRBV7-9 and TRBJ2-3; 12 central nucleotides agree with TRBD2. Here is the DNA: TGTGCCAGCAGCTTTGGATCTAGCGGGGGGGCCGCGGATACGCAGTATTTT. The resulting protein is CASSFGSSGGAADTQYF.